Following are 30 T cell receptor beta chains from one sample sequenced in a study of blood T cells in healthy people across ages. Using a J-beta primer mix together with a sample-barcoded 5' primer, a second PCR was run for roughly 6 to 12 cycles. Using its own MiXCR run on the 5' RACE reads, TCRdb lists one record per CDR3 protein. The sample has 1.4 million to 1.5 million distinct CDR3 sequences; about 40% are singletons. Sequences were obtained from blood. The receptors shown here come from a woman aged 18-29 years in good health.

This clonotype was recorded a few times. This chain uses TRBV7-2 with TRBJ2-7, with D possibly matching TRBD2 (5 bases). Germline V lookup: CDR1 SGHTA, CDR2 FQGNSA. This CDR3 comprises 15 residues. Trimming left V 1 base short and J 1 base short, with 11 bases between. CDR3 sequence: CASSLVVSASYEQYF. The DNA for the CDR3 is TGTGCCAGCAGCTTAGTGGTTAGCGCATCCTACGAGCAGTACTTC.

Here the CDR3 reads CSAPTSGSINEQFF. The CDR3, as DNA: TGCAGTGCTCCCACTAGCGGGAGTATTAATGAGCAGTTCTTC. The V and J genes are TRBV20-1 and TRBJ2-1; 11 nucleotides line up with TRBD2. The CDR3 is 14 residues long. Germline V CDR1 and CDR2: DFQATT, SNEGSKA (reference sequence). Trimming removed 5 bases from V and 7 bases from J; junction bases left unmatched: 7.

For the CDR3, the DNA is TGTGCCAGCAGCCGAACTTCGGACAGGAACACTGAAGCTTTCTTT. It yields the protein CASSRTSDRNTEAFF. The J gene is TRBJ1-1, the V gene TRBV4-2; tentatively, D is TRBD1 (6 bases). Trimming shortened V by 4 bases and J by 1 base, and 13 bases separated the two germline ends. This CDR3 is built from 15 residues. Germline lookup yields CDR1 LGHNA and CDR2 YNFKEQ.

Concerning this clonotype: At one of its ends the junction is not consistent with the germline gene, which may arise from a read error. The rearrangement joins TRBV9 to TRBJ2-5; D assignment may be TRBD1 or TRBD2 (5 bases each). The CDR3 has 16 amino acids. Germline CDR1 is SGDLS and CDR2 is YYNGEE. The CDR3: CAGSVEGSSFWETQYF. CDR3 bases: TGTGCCGGCAGCGTAGAGGGGTCTAGCTTTTGGGAGACCCAGTACTTC.

Concerning this clonotype itself: A much larger clone differs by one base, so this may be a read error. This sequence joins TRBV4-2 and TRBJ1-2; 8 nucleotides align to TRBD1. From germline, CDR1 is LGHNA and CDR2 YNFKEQ. CDR3 length equals 16 residues. In nucleotides, the CDR3 is TGTGCCAGCGGCCAAGATCAGGGGGCGAATAACTATGGCTACACCTTC. It yields the protein CASGQDQGANNYGYTF.

This rearrangement joins TRBV6-1 to TRBJ2-1; 8 bases agree with TRBD1. This CDR3 contains 15 residues. V was clipped by 6 bases and J by 6 bases; unmatched bases: 10. Germline V gene sequence: CDR1 MNHNS, CDR2 SASEGT. CDR3 sequence reads: CASRFGQGISNEQFF. The CDR3 DNA is TGTGCCAGCAGATTCGGACAGGGTATATCCAATGAGCAGTTCTTC.

This clonotype showed up just once. The V call is TRBV25-1, the J call TRBJ1-2, with 7 nucleotides matching TRBD1. Germline CDR1 reads MGHDK; CDR2 reads SYGVNS. J was trimmed by 6 bases and V by 6 bases; bases with no gene match: 7. The CDR3 consists of 13 residues. The CDR3 DNA follows: TGTGCCAGCAGCCCAGGGGGGATAAATGGCTACACCTTC. This encodes CASSPGGINGYTF.

Note on this clonotype: Sequence at one end of the junction differs from germline and may be a read error. This rearrangement joins TRBV7-2 to TRBJ2-3; D uncertain. This CDR3 region has 14 residues. In germline, CDR1 is SGHTA, CDR2 FQGNSA. The CDR3 reads CASRLEVGTDTQYF. The DNA for the CDR3 is TGTGCCAGCAGATTAGAGGTTGGGACAGATACGCAGTATTTT. The whole variable domain, remainder taken from reference TRBV7-2 and TRBJ2-3, is GAGVSQSPSNKVTEKGKDVELRCDPISGHTALYWYRQSLGQGLEFLIYFQGNSAPDKSGLPSDRFSAERTGGSVSTLTIQRTQQEDSAVYLCASRLEVGTDTQYFGPGTRLTVL.

The chain employs TRBV7-2 and TRBJ2-2; TRBD2 agrees at 8 bases. The CDR3 is 17 residues long. Trimming at V came to 2 bases and at J to 2 bases, leaving 7 bases not matched to a gene. Germline V gives CDR1 SGHTA, CDR2 FQGNSA. The CDR3: CASSLPGGKGNTGELFF. CDR3 nucleotide sequence: TGTGCCAGCAGCTTACCGGGGGGGAAGGGAAACACCGGGGAGCTGTTTTTT.

On this clonotype: One junction end disagrees with the germline gene, perhaps due to a read error. The chain joins TRBV9 to TRBJ2-3; D call uncertain. The V gene's germline CDR1 is SGDLS and CDR2 YYNGEE. CDR3 size: 12 residues. CDR3 sequence (DNA): TGTGCCAACAGCGTAGATCTGGATACGCAGTATTTT. This codes for CANSVDLDTQYF.

This rearrangement joins TRBV4-1 to TRBJ2-3; D is perhaps TRBD1 or TRBD2 (5 bases each). Germline values: CDR1 MGHRA, CDR2 YSYEKL. V lost 0 bases and J lost 1, with 14 bases in between. The CDR3 has 17 amino acids. The CDR3, as DNA: TGCGCCAGCAGCCAAGATAGTCGGGACCTGGGCACAGATACGCAGTATTTT. It encodes CASSQDSRDLGTDTQYF.

This clonotype was observed a few times. The chain uses TRBV12-3 or TRBV12-4 and TRBJ2-1; 8 nucleotides agree with TRBD2. The CDR3 sequence is 14 residues long. V lost 8 bases to trimming and J lost 5 bases; unmatched junction nucleotides: 8. CDR3: CASSREGGNNEQFF. The CDR3 nucleotides read TGTGCCAGCTCCCGGGAGGGAGGGAACAATGAGCAGTTCTTC.

This clonotype showed up many times. The chain employs TRBV4-2 and TRBJ2-5; tentatively, D is TRBD2 (6 bases). Trimming removed 0 bases from V and 2 bases from J, with 7 bases in between. CDR1 is LGHNA and CDR2 is YNFKEQ in the germline V gene. This CDR3 region has 14 residues. CDR3 sequence (DNA): TGTGCCAGCAGCCAAGAGGAGGGGCAAGAGACCCAGTACTTC. Its protein product is CASSQEEGQETQYF.

This clonotype was seen a handful of times. The chain has TRBV7-9 and TRBJ1-2, with D unclear. Between the trimmed V and J ends, which lost 2 bases and 2 bases, there was a span of 12 bases. This CDR3 has 15 residues. From germline, CDR1 is SEHNR and CDR2 FQNEAQ (reference sequence). CDR3 amino acids: CASSLWPHMNYGYTF. The DNA for the CDR3 is TGTGCCAGCAGCTTATGGCCTCACATGAACTATGGCTACACCTTC.

The chain is built from TRBV20-1 and TRBJ2-3, with TRBD2 matching over 7 bases. The CDR3 has 12 amino acids. J lost 5 bases, V lost 7 bases, and 6 bases had no gene match. Germline CDR1 reads DFQATT; CDR2 reads SNEGSKA (reference sequence). The CDR3 region is CSGVAGEDTQYF. In DNA, the CDR3 is TGCAGTGGAGTAGCGGGCGAAGATACGCAGTATTTT.

On this clonotype: Without the conserved terminal phenylalanine or tryptophan, this CDR3 likely stems from a read error. The chain couples TRBV6-2 or TRBV6-3 to TRBJ2-5, with D perhaps TRBD1 or TRBD2 (6 bases each). The CDR3 has 15 amino acids. In germline, CDR1 is MNHEY, CDR2 SVGEGT. V lost 4 bases, J lost 2 bases, and 14 bases lay in between. The CDR3, as DNA: TGTGCCAGCAGTTCCCCGGGGGCGGCTCAAGAGACCCAGTACTTA. It is translated as CASSSPGAAQETQYL.

This clonotype has only a few counts. The V and J genes are TRBV11-2 and TRBJ2-7; 7 bases line up with TRBD2. CDR3 length: 14 amino acids. Looked up from germline, CDR1 is SGHAT and CDR2 is FQNNGV. Unmatched junction bases numbered 7, after V lost 2 bases and J lost 6 bases. The CDR3 DNA is TGTGCCAGCAGCTTATCCAGCGGGAAATCCGAGCAGTACTTC. It translates to CASSLSSGKSEQYF.

The V call is TRBV20-1, the J call TRBJ2-1; the D is unclear. There are 14 residues in the CDR3. Germline V gene sequence: CDR1 DFQATT, CDR2 SNEGSKA (reference sequence). V gave up 6 bases and J gave up 6 bases, with 18 bases separating them. CDR3 protein: CSADSYGMGNEQFF. CDR3 nucleotides: TGCAGTGCCGATTCTTATGGAATGGGCAATGAGCAGTTCTTC.

The chain uses TRBV11-2 and TRBJ2-1, with 7 positions matching TRBD2. This CDR3 spans 15 amino acids. Germline-derived CDR1 and CDR2 are SGHAT and FQNNGV. The V segment lost 1 base and the J segment 3 bases; nucleotides outside the gene matches: 3. CDR3 in amino acids: CASSLGEGIYNEQFF. In DNA, the CDR3 is TGTGCCAGCAGCTTAGGGGAGGGCATCTACAATGAGCAGTTCTTC.

The chain joins TRBV21-1 to TRBJ2-7; the table's D call, TRBD1, was not checked against the DNA. TRBV21-1 is shown as a pseudogene. This CDR3 contains 14 residues. The CDR3 DNA reads TGTGCCAGCCCCCTAGGGACAACTGGGAACGAGCAGTACTTC. As protein: CASPLGTTGNEQYF.

The chain combines TRBV10-3 with TRBJ2-4, with 16 nucleotides matching TRBD2. The end of the DNA aligns better with TRBJ2-5, so the J call may be wrong. Germline V lookup: CDR1 ENHRY, CDR2 SYGVKD. This CDR3 is built from 19 residues. Here the CDR3 reads CAISVSPGLAGGPEETQYF. The DNA of the CDR3 is TGTGCCATCAGTGTCTCTCCGGGACTAGCGGGAGGGCCGGAAGAGACCCAGTACTTC.

The chain uses TRBV4-1 and TRBJ2-1; possibly TRBD1 or TRBD2 for D (5 bases each). From germline, CDR1 is MGHRA and CDR2 YSYEKL. Trimming removed 2 bases at V and 5 bases at J, with 13 bases between. The CDR3 is 15 residues long. CDR3 region: CASSQNRDRDNEQFF. Here the CDR3 DNA reads TGCGCCAGCAGCCAAAATCGGGACCGCGACAATGAGCAGTTCTTC.

This sequence joins TRBV3-1 and TRBJ2-3; TRBD2 agrees at 10 bases. The CDR3 spans 17 residues. Trimming removed 0 bases from V and 4 bases from J; junction bases left unmatched: 7. Germline V gene data show CDR1 as LGHDT and CDR2 as YNNKEL (reference sequence). CDR3 sequence (DNA): TGTGCCAGCAGCCAAGACCTACTAGCGGGGTTGCCAGATACGCAGTATTTT. Translation: CASSQDLLAGLPDTQYF.

This clonotype was seen only a few times. The CDR3 sequence: CASSPLLTGREAFF. CDR3 nucleotides: TGTGCCAGCAGTCCCCTCCTGACAGGTCGGGAAGCTTTCTTT. This chain connects TRBV27 to TRBJ1-1, with D tentatively TRBD1 (6 bases). CDR3 size: 14 residues. Germline V gene sequence: CDR1 MNHEY, CDR2 SMNVEV (reference sequence). V was shortened by 5 bases and J by 8 bases, with 18 bases between the two germline ends.

The chain carries TRBV20-1 and TRBJ2-1; 10 positions match TRBD1. The CDR3 loop spans 17 amino acids. Looked up from germline, CDR1 is DFQATT and CDR2 is SNEGSKA (reference sequence). V gave up 0 bases and J gave up 8 bases; unmatched junction bases: 13. CDR3 DNA: TGCAGTGCTAGAGAAAGAAGGACAGGGGGGAGTTGGGATGAGCAGTTCTTC. Protein product: CSARERRTGGSWDEQFF.

In its sample, this clonotype was seen a few times. The chain recombines TRBV12-3 or TRBV12-4 with TRBJ1-2; D remains ambiguous. This CDR3 is built from 14 residues. The germline V and J ends were trimmed by 2 bases and 7 bases, with 14 bases remaining between them. The CDR3 loop is CASSLSSAFRGYTF. The CDR3 DNA is TGTGCCAGCAGTTTATCCTCTGCATTTCGTGGCTACACCTTC.

The chain employs TRBV20-1 and TRBJ2-3, with D tentatively TRBD2 (7 bases). In germline, CDR1 is DFQATT, CDR2 SNEGSKA (reference sequence). Trimming pared 4 bases from V and 1 base from J, leaving 18 bases between. The CDR3 has 16 residues. CDR3 nucleotides: TGCAGTGCTAATCGACAGCGGGGACAAGGCACAGATACGCAGTATTTT. The encoded protein is CSANRQRGQGTDTQYF.

The chain couples TRBV5-1 to TRBJ2-4; 7 positions match TRBD2. The closer fit of TRBJ2-7 to the DNA end suggests the J call may be wrong. The CDR3 consists of 14 residues. The germline gives CDR1 SGHRS, CDR2 YFSETQ. CDR3 coding DNA: TGCGCCAGCACGCTAGCGGCGGAACTCTACGAGCAGTACTTC. Amino acid sequence: CASTLAAELYEQYF.

The chain combines TRBV20-1 with TRBJ2-7, with D unresolved. The V end was cut by 3 bases, the J end by 4 bases, with 19 bases between. There are 15 residues in the CDR3. The germline CDR1 and CDR2 sequences are DFQATT and SNEGSKA (reference sequence). CDR3 in DNA: TGCAGTGCTAGTGGTCTACCGGACCGCGCGTACGAGCAGTACTTC. Its protein product is CSASGLPDRAYEQYF.

The V call is TRBV3-1, the J call TRBJ1-1, with a tentative D call TRBD1 (5 bases). Germline CDR1 and CDR2: LGHDT and YNNKEL (reference sequence). There are 14 residues in the CDR3. V was cut by 4 bases and J by 4 bases, with 13 bases left in between. DNA for the CDR3: TGTGCCAGCAGCCCCGGACTGGGGACCACTGAAGCTTTCTTT. It codes for CASSPGLGTTEAFF.